Shown below are 32 T cell receptor beta chains from a single sample sequenced in a study of blood T cells in healthy people across ages. Then a second PCR, running roughly 7 to 11 cycles, was carried out with a sample-barcoded 5' primer and a J-beta primer mix. TCRdb itself ran the 5' RACE reads through MiXCR, one entry per CDR3 protein. The sample shows hundreds of thousands of distinct CDR3 sequences, around 49% of them seen only once. Sequencing input: blood. The source is an older woman in good health.

This chain links TRBV6-2 or TRBV6-3 with TRBJ2-7, with 8 bases lining up with TRBD1. Germline CDR1 MNHEY, CDR2 SVGEGT. This CDR3 is 15 amino acids long. Unmatched junction bases numbered 7, after V lost 6 bases and J lost 0 bases. The DNA for the CDR3 is TGTGCCAGCAGGACGGACAGGGTGAGCTCCTACGAGCAGTACTTC. Amino acid sequence: CASRTDRVSSYEQYF.

This clonotype was seen many times. Given a much more abundant clone one base away, this may be a read error. The rearrangement uses TRBV7-9 and TRBJ1-2, with 7 bases aligning to TRBD1. This CDR3 has 15 amino acids. J lost 8 bases, V lost 5 bases, and 14 bases had no gene match. In germline, CDR1 is SEHNR, CDR2 FQNEAQ (reference sequence). The DNA of the CDR3 is TGTGCCAGCAGCCGGGACAGCAGGGCTGCGAGGGGCTACACCTTC. Protein sequence: CASSRDSRAARGYTF.

This clonotype was seen only a few times. The rearrangement uses TRBV7-3 and TRBJ2-1, with D perhaps being TRBD1 or TRBD2 (6 bases each). This CDR3 spans 15 amino acids. Germline CDR1 reads SGHTA; CDR2 reads FQGTGA. The V end was cut by 8 bases, the J end by 5 bases, with 19 bases between. The CDR3 here is CASSYGGKADNEQFF. In DNA, the CDR3 is TGTGCCAGCTCCTACGGGGGCAAGGCGGACAATGAGCAGTTCTTC.

V usage is TRBV20-1 and J usage is TRBJ2-5; perhaps TRBD2 as D (6 bases). V dropped 0 bases and J dropped 5 bases, with 13 bases sitting between them. Germline CDR1 is DFQATT and CDR2 is SNEGSKA (reference sequence). There are 14 residues in the CDR3. CDR3 bases: TGCAGTGCTAGAGATAGGGAGGCTAGTGAGACCCAGTACTTC. The encoded protein is CSARDREASETQYF.

Only one count was recorded for this clonotype. V and J are TRBV9 and TRBJ2-5; TRBD2 agrees at 14 bases. The length of the CDR3 is 15 residues. With V trimmed by 3 bases and J by 6 bases, 4 bases remained unmatched. CDR1 SGDLS and CDR2 YYNGEE come from the germline V gene. DNA of the CDR3: TGTGCCAGCAGCGACGGGACTAGCGGGGGAAAGACCCAGTACTTC. Translated: CASSDGTSGGKTQYF.

The chain carries TRBV7-3 and TRBJ1-1; the match to TRBD1 covers 11 bases. J was trimmed by 4 bases and V by 3 bases; bases with no gene match: 7. Germline V gives CDR1 SGHTA, CDR2 FQGTGA. The CDR3 length is 16 residues. The CDR3 protein is CASSFRAGTGGTEAFF. In DNA, the CDR3 is TGTGCCAGCAGCTTCAGAGCCGGGACAGGGGGCACTGAAGCTTTCTTT.

The J gene is TRBJ2-1, the V gene TRBV5-1, with TRBD2 matching over 7 bases. The CDR3 totals 16 residues. Germline V CDR1 and CDR2: SGHRS, YFSETQ. V shed 4 bases and J 5 bases; nucleotides not matched to a gene: 12. This CDR3 is CASSPKLAGGNNEQFF. CDR3 sequence (DNA): TGCGCCAGCAGCCCCAAATTAGCGGGTGGAAACAATGAGCAGTTCTTC.

A few counts support this clonotype. The rearrangement links TRBV20-1 to TRBJ2-7; D remains ambiguous. Germline CDR1 and CDR2: DFQATT and SNEGSKA (reference sequence). The CDR3 runs 12 residues. Trimming stripped 1 base from V and 6 bases from J, with 10 bases between. CDR3 coding DNA: TGCAGTGCTAGAGGTCTAGTCCGCGAGCAGTACTTC. It translates to CSARGLVREQYF.

The genes are TRBV20-1 and TRBJ1-2; possibly TRBD1 for D (6 bases). The germline V and J ends were trimmed by 3 bases and 1 base, with 9 bases remaining between them. CDR3 length: 13 amino acids. Germline CDR1 is DFQATT and CDR2 is SNEGSKA (reference sequence). The CDR3 here is CSARGTINYGYTF. The CDR3 DNA reads TGCAGTGCTAGGGGGACAATTAACTATGGCTACACCTTC.

Only a few counts were recorded for this clonotype. V is TRBV27 and J is TRBJ2-1; TRBD1 is a possible D gene (5 bases). Germline V CDR1 and CDR2: MNHEY, SMNVEV (reference sequence). CDR3 length: 15 residues. Trimming pared 4 bases from V and 9 bases from J, leaving 19 bases between. The CDR3 loop is CASSSTPDSYGEQFF. CDR3 sequence (DNA): TGTGCCAGCAGTTCCACCCCCGACAGCTACGGTGAGCAGTTCTTC.

This chain joins TRBV29-1 and TRBJ2-3; D remains unclear. Germline lookup yields CDR1 SQVTM and CDR2 ANQGSEA. CDR3 length equals 10 residues. The V and J ends lost 5 bases and 6 bases respectively, with 6 bases between them. CDR3 nucleotides: TGCAGCGTTTATGAGGATACGCAGTATTTT. Its translation: CSVYEDTQYF.

This clonotype has a handful of counts. V is TRBV5-1 and J is TRBJ1-2; D is undetermined. This CDR3 region has 13 residues. Germline assignment: CDR1 SGHRS and CDR2 YFSETQ. Trimming left V 5 bases short and J 7 bases short, with 15 bases between. CDR3 protein: CASRPSDPSGYTF. CDR3 DNA: TGCGCCAGCAGACCTTCGGATCCATCTGGCTACACCTTC.

This clonotype was seen more than once but under ten times. The chain couples TRBV4-3 to TRBJ2-3, with TRBD2 as a possible D gene (5 bases). CDR1 LGHNA and CDR2 YSLEER come from the germline V gene. The CDR3 spans 15 residues. V was shortened by 5 bases and J by 2 bases, with 14 bases between the two germline ends. In nucleotides, the CDR3 is TGCGCCAGCAGCAAGAGGGCCTTATCCACAGATACGCAGTATTTT. Translated: CASSKRALSTDTQYF.

The chain carries TRBV30 and TRBJ1-6; D not certain. CDR3 length: 13 residues. In germline, CDR1 is GTSNPN, CDR2 SVGIG (reference sequence). V dropped 5 bases and J dropped 4 bases, with 9 bases sitting between them. The CDR3 loop is CAWGGGYNSPLHF. For the CDR3, the DNA is TGTGCCTGGGGCGGCGGTTATAATTCACCCCTCCACTTT.

The chain has TRBV14 and TRBJ2-7; a possible D gene is TRBD2 (6 bases). The CDR3 length is 16 residues. Trimming removed 1 base from V and 7 bases from J, with 20 bases in between. Germline V CDR1 and CDR2: SGHDN, FVKESK. The CDR3 DNA sequence: TGTGCCAGCAGCCAAGTGCTGAGCGGGTACTACAATGAGCAGTACTTC. Protein product: CASSQVLSGYYNEQYF. Together with reference TRBV14 and TRBJ2-7, the CDR3 gives the full variable domain: EAGVTQFPSHSVIEKGQTVTLRCDPISGHDNLYWYRRVMGKEIKFLLHFVKESKQDESGMPNNRFLAERTGGTYSTLKVQPAELEDSGVYFCASSQVLSGYYNEQYFGPGTRLTVT.

This chain joins TRBV4-3 and TRBJ1-6; D is ambiguous. V lost 3 bases to trimming and J lost 11 bases, with 14 bases between them. Germline lookup yields CDR1 LGHNA and CDR2 YSLEER. The CDR3 has 14 residues. The CDR3 bases are TGCGCCAGCAGCCAGGAAAACTTTGGGGCACCCCTCCACTTT. Its protein product is CASSQENFGAPLHF.

In the case of this clonotype: The junction shows a germline mismatch at one end, possibly a read error. The genes are TRBV4-2 and TRBJ1-1, with TRBD1 as a possible D gene (5 bases). Germline V gene lookup returns CDR1 LGHNA and CDR2 YNFKEQ. This CDR3 is built from 12 residues. CDR3 residues: CASSQGAGRTFF. Written as DNA, the CDR3 is TGTGCTAGCAGCCAAGGGGCAGGGCGAACTTTCTTT.

This sequence joins TRBV6-6 and TRBJ2-5; 11 nucleotides match TRBD2. Germline lookup yields CDR1 MNHNY and CDR2 SVGAGI (reference sequence). V lost 4 bases to trimming and J lost 2 bases; unmatched junction nucleotides: 3. The CDR3 contains 15 residues. The CDR3 nucleotides are TGTGCCAGCAGTTTACCTAGCGGGGGGCAAGAGACCCAGTACTTC. Translation gives CASSLPSGGQETQYF.

This rearrangement joins TRBV2 to TRBJ2-1; TRBD1 agrees at 8 bases. Germline V gene lookup returns CDR1 SNHLY and CDR2 FYNNEI. The J segment lost 5 bases and the V segment lost 6 bases, leaving 15 bases of the junction unmatched. The CDR3 sequence is 17 residues long. The DNA for the CDR3 is TGTGCCAGCAGCTCCGCAACCGGCAGGGGGCCAGACAATGAGCAGTTCTTC. It encodes CASSSATGRGPDNEQFF.

The chain is built from TRBV6-2 or TRBV6-3 and TRBJ1-3; D is unresolved. Germline values: CDR1 MNHEY, CDR2 SVGEGT. V gave up 6 bases and J gave up 5 bases, with 17 bases separating them. The CDR3 runs 15 residues. The CDR3 sequence: CASRLRESTRNTIYF. The CDR3 DNA reads TGTGCCAGCAGACTTCGGGAAAGCACCAGAAACACCATATATTTT.

The chain links TRBV4-2 to TRBJ2-1; 14 nucleotides line up with TRBD2. The CDR3 spans 16 residues. Germline V lookup: CDR1 LGHNA, CDR2 YNFKEQ. Trimming took 6 bases from V and 12 from J; bases not matched to a gene: 13. In DNA form, the CDR3 reads TGTGCCAGCAGTCGAGAGGGGACTAGCGGGAGACCAGGGCAGTTCTTC. This gives the protein CASSREGTSGRPGQFF.

The chain uses TRBV20-1 and TRBJ1-4; D is ambiguous. This CDR3 is built from 15 residues. Trimming removed 0 bases at V and 0 bases at J, with 8 bases between. From germline, CDR1 is DFQATT and CDR2 SNEGSKA (reference sequence). The CDR3 sequence: CSARDSASTNEKLFF. The CDR3 DNA is TGCAGTGCTAGAGATTCGGCTTCAACTAATGAAAAACTGTTTTTT.

Many counts were recorded for this clonotype. The chain is built from TRBV2 and TRBJ2-7; TRBD1 agrees at 8 bases. The V segment lost 4 bases and the J segment 4 bases; nucleotides outside the gene matches: 3. Germline V gene data show CDR1 as SNHLY and CDR2 as FYNNEI. There are 13 residues in the CDR3. CDR3 loop: CASSGRQGYEQYF. The CDR3 nucleotides are TGTGCCAGCAGTGGGAGACAGGGGTACGAGCAGTACTTC.

This clonotype was picked up a small number of times. V is TRBV18 and J is TRBJ2-4; D is unresolved. The J call may be incorrect, as the DNA end agrees better with TRBJ2-7. The CDR3 has 19 amino acids. Germline V gene data show CDR1 as KGHSH and CDR2 as LQKENI. The CDR3 spells CASSPPNNQVRSNGYEQYF. The CDR3 nucleotides read TGTGCCAGCTCACCACCGAATAATCAGGTTAGGTCGAATGGATACGAGCAGTACTTC.

The chain joins TRBV7-6 to TRBJ2-7, with D maybe TRBD2 (6 bases). The length of the CDR3 is 13 residues. Germline V lookup: CDR1 SGHVS, CDR2 FNYEAQ. V was pared by 0 bases and J by 6 bases, with 9 bases between. The CDR3 is CASSLAEGVEQYF. CDR3 DNA: TGTGCCAGCAGCTTAGCGGAGGGAGTCGAGCAGTACTTC.

This clonotype came up a few times. The junction departs from germline at one end; a sequencing error may be responsible. The chain links TRBV15 to TRBJ2-7, with a possible D match to TRBD1 (6 bases). In germline, CDR1 is LNHNV, CDR2 YYDKDF (reference sequence). The CDR3 runs 14 residues. The CDR3 DNA reads TGTGCCACCAGCAGAGGACAGGACTCCCACGAGCAGTACTTC. This sequence encodes CATSRGQDSHEQYF.

The chain has TRBV7-7 and TRBJ2-4; 9 nucleotides match TRBD1. The closer fit of TRBJ2-7 to the DNA end suggests the J call may be wrong. There are 13 residues in the CDR3. Germline V gene sequence: CDR1 SSHAT, CDR2 FNYEAQ (reference sequence). The CDR3 is CASSSGQGLEQYF. Written as DNA, the CDR3 is TGTGCCAGCAGCTCGGGACAGGGTCTCGAGCAGTACTTC.

The chain joins TRBV11-3 to TRBJ2-1; D gene uncertain. The V gene's germline CDR1 is SGHNT and CDR2 YENEEA. V lost 3 bases, J lost 0 bases, and 9 bases lay in between. This CDR3 comprises 15 residues. In nucleotides, the CDR3 is TGTGCCAGCAGCTTGACACTTACCTCCTACAATGAGCAGTTCTTC. Encoded protein: CASSLTLTSYNEQFF. Supplemented by reference TRBV11-3 and TRBJ2-1, the full variable domain reads EAGVVQSPRYKIIEKKQPVAFWCNPISGHNTLYWYLQNLGQGPELLIRYENEEAVDDSQLPKDRFSAERLKGVDSTLKIQPAELGDSAVYLCASSLTLTSYNEQFFGPGTRLTVL.

This clonotype showed up many times. One base away lies a much larger clone, so this may be a sequencing read error. V and J are TRBV20-1 and TRBJ1-2, with TRBD1 matching 7 bases. The V and J ends lost 3 bases and 8 bases, in that order; junction bases with no gene match: 6. Germline V CDR1 and CDR2: DFQATT, SNEGSKA (reference sequence). This CDR3 contains 12 residues. CDR3 bases: TGCAGTGCTAGGGAGGGGGCAAGAGGCTACACCTTC. Amino acid sequence: CSAREGARGYTF.

This clonotype was picked up many times. This chain uses TRBV7-2 with TRBJ2-1; D possibly corresponds to TRBD2 (6 bases). The tail of the sequence fits TRBJ2-7 better, so the J call may be wrong. This CDR3 is built from 17 residues. The germline gives CDR1 SGHTA, CDR2 FQGNSA. The CDR3 coding sequence is TGTGCCAGCAGCTTAGTTGCGGGACTCAGCTCCTACAATGAGCAGTACTTC. As protein: CASSLVAGLSSYNEQYF.

The rearrangement uses TRBV20-1 and TRBJ2-4; 11 bases match TRBD2. CDR1 DFQATT and CDR2 SNEGSKA come from the germline V gene (reference sequence). The CDR3 covers 14 residues. With 6 bases clipped from V and 7 bases from J, the junction kept 8 bases outside the gene matches. Here the CDR3 reads CSATLAGGTNIQYF. CDR3 nucleotide sequence: TGCAGTGCAACCCTAGCGGGAGGAACCAACATTCAGTACTTC.

Here the CDR3 reads CATSRARQGSNEQFF. CDR3 nucleotides: TGTGCCACCAGCAGAGCTAGGCAGGGGAGCAATGAGCAGTTCTTC. V and J are TRBV15 and TRBJ2-1; possible D gene TRBD1, 6 bases. Germline lookup yields CDR1 LNHNV and CDR2 YYDKDF (reference sequence). V was clipped by 1 base and J by 6 bases, with 13 bases between them. This CDR3 is built from 15 residues.